These 22 T cell receptor beta chains share one sample of origin, sequenced in a study of blood T cells in healthy people across ages (dated by TCRdb to 2014 to 2015). The library was produced with 5' RACE. Data came from an Illumina HiSeq 2500. A second about 7 to 12 cycle PCR used a sample-barcoded 5' primer and a J-beta primer mix. The public sequencing data were trimmed at Q25 with fastp and processed into clonotypes with MiXCR by TCRdb, which kept only in-frame beta chains. Each CDR3 protein appears once, grouped with its most common genes and DNA. Here the sample has around 990,000 distinct CDR3 sequences; 20% to 25% occur a single time. Approximately 0.75% of the sample lies in the top ten. These data were likewise used in another study, on T cells of mothers and their children.

The source material was blood. Receptors were obtained from a girl between 2 and 10 years old in good health.

The chain employs TRBV20-1 and TRBJ2-1; D could derive from TRBD1 or TRBD2 (6 bases each). Trimming stripped 5 bases from V and 6 bases from J, with 17 bases between. The germline V gene encodes CDR1 DFQATT and CDR2 SNEGSKA (reference sequence). This CDR3 contains 14 residues. CDR3 DNA sequence: TGCAGTGCTGTGCTGGGGGGCGGGATCAATGAGCAGTTCTTC. Its translation: CSAVLGGGINEQFF.

This clonotype was seen at least ten times. The chain couples TRBV20-1 to TRBJ2-1; the match to TRBD2 covers 15 bases. The CDR3 covers 14 residues. Germline assignment: CDR1 DFQATT and CDR2 SNEGSKA (reference sequence). J gave up 6 bases and V 3 bases, and 0 bases lay outside the gene matches. Here the CDR3 DNA reads TGCAGTGCTAGGGGACTAGCGGGAGGCAATGAGCAGTTCTTC. It codes for CSARGLAGGNEQFF.

This clonotype was observed a few times. The chain has TRBV20-1 and TRBJ1-5; 10 nucleotides align to TRBD1. CDR3 length: 15 amino acids. V shed 2 bases, J shed 9 bases, and the junction held 10 bases outside the gene matches. In germline, CDR1 is DFQATT, CDR2 SNEGSKA (reference sequence). CDR3 sequence: CSARPLGQGDGPQHF. The CDR3 nucleotides are TGCAGTGCTAGACCCCTCGGACAGGGGGACGGGCCCCAGCATTTT.

CDR3 sequence (DNA): TGTGCCAGCAGCCACGTTAAGGACCCACCTGAAGGGACCCAGTACTTC. This codes for CASSHVKDPPEGTQYF. This chain joins TRBV4-2 and TRBJ2-1; D is unresolved. TRBJ2-5 explains the end of the DNA better; the J call may be wrong. The CDR3 consists of 16 residues. The germline V gene encodes CDR1 LGHNA and CDR2 YNFKEQ.

This clonotype showed up just a few times. V is TRBV11-3 and J is TRBJ2-3; TRBD1 matches at 7 bases. Germline CDR1 and CDR2: SGHNT and YENEEA. The CDR3 length is 16 residues. Germline trimming cut 5 bases from V and 4 bases from J; bases unmatched to any gene: 12. Here the CDR3 DNA reads TGTGCCAGCAGCCCGGGACAGACGGCCCTCGCAGATACGCAGTATTTT. Amino acid sequence: CASSPGQTALADTQYF.

Only a few counts were recorded for this clonotype. This rearrangement joins TRBV4-3 to TRBJ2-5, with no clear D. The germline V gene encodes CDR1 LGHNA and CDR2 YSLEER. V was cut by 4 bases and J by 1 base, with 7 bases left in between. The CDR3 is 13 residues long. Here the CDR3 reads CASSLQVQETQYF. CDR3 sequence (DNA): TGCGCCAGCAGCCTCCAGGTCCAAGAGACCCAGTACTTC.

This clonotype was counted a few times. The V and J genes are TRBV7-2 and TRBJ2-2, with no clear D. Germline V gene data show CDR1 as SGHTA and CDR2 as FQGNSA. This CDR3 region has 16 residues. Trimming removed 0 bases at V and 1 base at J, with 9 bases between. The CDR3 DNA reads TGTGCCAGCAGCTTAGCGAGGCTGTTGAACACCGGGGAGCTGTTTTTT. The encoded protein is CASSLARLLNTGELFF.

As DNA, the CDR3 is TGTGCCAGCAGTGAAGCGCAACAACGCAAGGCTTTCTTT. It is translated as CASSEAQQRKAFF. This chain uses TRBV6-1 with TRBJ1-1; no reliable D call. Germline V lookup: CDR1 MNHNS, CDR2 SASEGT. CDR3 length equals 13 residues. Trimming pared 0 bases from V and 11 bases from J, leaving 13 bases between.

This chain joins TRBV7-3 and TRBJ2-2; 8 positions agree with TRBD2. CDR3 length: 17 amino acids. The V segment lost 0 bases and the J segment 0 bases; nucleotides outside the gene matches: 3. Per germline, CDR1 SGHTA and CDR2 FQGTGA. The CDR3 loop is CASSLTAGGANTGELFF. The CDR3 nucleotides are TGTGCCAGCAGCTTAACTGCCGGGGGGGCGAACACCGGGGAGCTGTTTTTT.

The chain recombines TRBV7-8 with TRBJ2-6; no clear D gene. The CDR3 sequence is 16 residues long. CDR1 and CDR2 from the germline V gene are SGHVS and FQNEAQ. V lost 7 bases, J lost 0 bases, and 13 bases lay in between. The CDR3 DNA reads as TGTGCCAGCAAAGAGTCCCGGGTCTCTGGGGCCAACGTCCTGACTTTC. This encodes CASKESRVSGANVLTF.

This clonotype was seen a few times. J is TRBJ2-2 and V is TRBV4-2; D uncertain. Deletions cut 4 bases from V and 8 bases from J, with 11 bases between. The germline V gene has CDR1 LGHNA and CDR2 YNFKEQ. The CDR3 is 13 residues long. The CDR3 here is CASSPEVEGELFF. CDR3 DNA sequence: TGTGCCAGCAGCCCTGAGGTTGAAGGGGAGCTGTTTTTT.

The chain links TRBV7-2 to TRBJ2-5; possibly TRBD1 or TRBD2 for D (5 bases each). Gene TRBJ2-7 matches the end of the DNA better, so the J call may be wrong. This CDR3 has 14 residues. Per germline, CDR1 SGHTA and CDR2 FQGNSA. CDR3 in amino acids: CASSLRDSRGEQYF. The CDR3 region has the DNA TGTGCCAGCAGCTTAAGAGACAGTCGGGGCGAGCAGTACTTC.

A remark on this clonotype: The CDR3 does not close with the conserved phenylalanine or tryptophan, likely indicating a read error. The rearrangement links TRBV7-6 to TRBJ1-6; possibly TRBD1 for D (6 bases). Trimming removed 5 bases at V and 0 bases at J, with 17 bases between. From germline, CDR1 is SGHVS and CDR2 FNYEAQ. This CDR3 spans 18 amino acids. The CDR3 DNA sequence: TGTGCCAGCAGCAAGACGGACAGCTACAGCTCCTATAATTCACCCCTCCACCTT. Translated, it gives CASSKTDSYSSYNSPLHL.

The chain is built from TRBV12-5 and TRBJ1-4; possibly TRBD1 for D (6 bases). The CDR3 is 14 amino acids. Germline CDR1 reads LGHNT; CDR2 reads FRNRAP. Trimming took 10 bases from V and 8 from J, leaving 20 bases between them. The CDR3 nucleotides read TGTGCTATCGAGACACAGGGAGGCGGCGAAAAACTGTTTTTT. This gives the protein CAIETQGGGEKLFF.

In its sample, this clonotype was seen a few times. The chain couples TRBV5-1 to TRBJ2-5; 11 bases fit TRBD2. Germline-derived CDR1 and CDR2 are SGHRS and YFSETQ. CDR3 length: 16 amino acids. V was clipped by 4 bases and J by 4 bases; unmatched bases: 9. The DNA for the CDR3 is TGCGCCAGCAGCCCAGGGACTAGCGGTCGGCCAGAGACCCAGTACTTC. Its translation: CASSPGTSGRPETQYF.

This clonotype appeared a few times. At one end the junction does not follow the germline gene, possibly because of a read error. V gene TRBV20-1 combines with J gene TRBJ1-2; no clear D. Germline-derived CDR1 and CDR2 are DFQATT and SNEGSKA (reference sequence). The CDR3 is 9 amino acids. CDR3 loop: CSALEGRPF. In DNA, the CDR3 is TGCAGTGCCCTAGAAGGGCGGCCTTTC.

This clonotype was counted between two and nine times. The V gene is TRBV3-1, the J gene TRBJ2-5; D unclear. In germline, CDR1 is LGHDT, CDR2 YNNKEL (reference sequence). The CDR3 consists of 14 residues. V dropped 1 base and J dropped 3 bases, with 9 bases sitting between them. For the CDR3, the DNA is TGTGCCAGCAGCCAAGTTGAAGGGAAAGAGACCCAGTACTTC. Protein: CASSQVEGKETQYF.

This clonotype was seen only a few times. The chain recombines TRBV15 with TRBJ1-6, with D uncertain. The CDR3 has 15 amino acids. Trimming stripped 1 base from V and 5 bases from J, with 9 bases between. Germline CDR1 reads LNHNV; CDR2 reads YYDKDF (reference sequence). CDR3 bases: TGTGCCACCAGCAGAGGACAAATGAATAATTCACCCCTCCACTTT. This sequence encodes CATSRGQMNNSPLHF.

In its sample, this clonotype was seen a few times. The rearrangement joins TRBV7-2 to TRBJ2-1; a weak D match, TRBD1 (6 bases). The CDR3 extends over 15 amino acids. The germline CDR1 and CDR2 sequences are SGHTA and FQGNSA. The V gene lost 8 bases and the J gene lost 4 bases, with 18 bases spanning the gap. The chain's CDR3 is CASLGRDNEYNEQFF. The CDR3 bases are TGTGCCAGCCTCGGCCGGGACAATGAATACAATGAGCAGTTCTTC. Full variable domain (outside the CDR3, taken from reference TRBV7-2 and TRBJ2-1): GAGVSQSPSNKVTEKGKDVELRCDPISGHTALYWYRQSLGQGLEFLIYFQGNSAPDKSGLPSDRFSAERTGGSVSTLTIQRTQQEDSAVYLCASLGRDNEYNEQFFGPGTRLTVL.

The chain is built from TRBV13 and TRBJ2-1; 7 positions agree with TRBD2. Germline trimming cut 5 bases from V and 9 bases from J; bases unmatched to any gene: 13. CDR1 and CDR2 (germline): PRHDT, FYEKMQ (reference sequence). The CDR3 is 15 amino acids. CDR3 region: CASSDGTRSGGEQFF. CDR3 nucleotides: TGTGCCAGCAGCGATGGGACTCGTTCGGGGGGTGAGCAGTTCTTC.

This clonotype has more than one count but fewer than ten. V usage is TRBV5-1 and J usage is TRBJ2-5; TRBD1 might be the D (5 bases). Trimming cost V 5 bases and J 2 bases, with 13 bases left between them. The CDR3 has 14 amino acids. Germline lookup yields CDR1 SGHRS and CDR2 YFSETQ. CDR3 loop: CASRPSTAQETQYF. The DNA of the CDR3 is TGCGCCAGCAGACCTTCGACAGCACAAGAGACCCAGTACTTC. Full variable domain (outside the CDR3, taken from reference TRBV5-1 and TRBJ2-5): KAGVTQTPRYLIKTRGQQVTLSCSPISGHRSVSWYQQTPGQGLQFLFEYFSETQRNKGNFPGRFSGRQFSNSRSEMNVSTLELGDSALYLCASRPSTAQETQYFGPGTRLLVL.

V usage is TRBV3-1 and J usage is TRBJ2-7; D gene ambiguous. This CDR3 comprises 15 residues. V lost 0 bases, J lost 1 base, and 10 bases lay in between. Germline CDR1 is LGHDT and CDR2 is YNNKEL (reference sequence). DNA for the CDR3: TGTGCCAGCAGCCAAGAAAGGGCTCCTTCCTACGAGCAGTACTTC. Encoded protein: CASSQERAPSYEQYF.